The following is a T cell receptor beta chain sequence with its context. Its recognized antigen is unknown. Per-base quality was not reported, and no clone a single base away is much larger than it. Receptors were amplified or captured by the immunoSEQ multiplex PCR assay. A mixture of 60 forward primers for TCR Vbeta segments and 13 reverse primers for TCR Jbeta segments was used in the multiplex PCR. A multiplex PCR assay on genomic DNA amplified the CDR3 region of rearranged TCR beta genes. Amplified TCR beta libraries were sequenced as 87-base-pair reads on the Illumina HiSeq System. The paper's data handling went like this. A later analysis counted about 80 million unique TCR beta chains across the 666 repertoires, and 10 million to 12 million of these chains were shared by at least two donors. To remove PCR and sequencing errors, raw reads were error-corrected and collapsed into unique sequences using a nearest-neighbor algorithm that merged closely related sequences. V, D and J gene segments were assigned by aligning CDR3 sequences to IMGT reference sequences. For a sequence to be retained, a match of at least six nucleotides to both a V gene segment and a J gene segment was required. Rearrangements were called productive when the CDR3 lacked stop codons and stayed in frame with V and J; all others were non-productive. Following IMGT convention, CDR3 was defined as the stretch from the second conserved V-encoded cysteine up to the conserved J-encoded phenylalanine. The earlier analysis of about 590 of the donors excluded sequences that lacked an unambiguous match to a single V gene segment. In an earlier analysis of approximately 590 of the donors, V segments were called functional above 56.7% productive rearrangements and were called segregating when the between-donor standard deviation exceeded 5%. A statistical classification framework was built to diagnose cytomegalovirus status from the catalog of TCR beta chain sequences. In a later analysis, V and J genes were assigned by comparing TCR nucleotide sequences against IMGT/GENE-DB human TR gene sequences. A later analysis assigned CDR3 sequences and most-parsimonious VDJ recombination scenarios with the TCRdist pipeline. In a later analysis, each TCR beta chain was defined by its CDR3 amino acid sequence together with its V-gene family, and reads lacking a unique V-gene family were excluded. As a way to deal with suspected cross-contamination and a sequencing artifact, a later analysis dropped hundreds of nucleotide sequences that were highly shared and had low generation probability. For each public chain, a later analysis derived a clonal expansion index from normalized ranks of inferred template counts within each repertoire. A later analysis computed generation probabilities with a VDJ recombination model fitted to out-of-frame rearrangements, and checked the results against IGoR. In a later analysis, TCR-TCR, TCR-HLA and TCR-CMV co-occurrence was scored with hypergeometric tests, and a repertoire-size bias correction was applied to TCR pairs. In a later analysis, false discovery rates were estimated by permuting HLA or CMV assignments 20 times. In a later analysis, co-occurring TCRs were grouped using DBSCAN, and TCRdist sequence similarity was added for clustering within HLA-allele-positive subsets. Repertoires with fewer than 30,000 or more than 120,000 public chains, plus five repertoires with anomalous nucleotide sharing, were excluded from co-occurrence clustering. Not all clones reach the TCRdb copy of this immuneACCESS table, which keeps in-frame sequences only. Checked studies attribute under half of the gap to unresolved V genes and leave the rest unexplained. That table is the source of V, J and clone size, and D and trimming were worked out from the DNA. The sample table holds approximately 130,000 clones, of which 55% to 80% were seen once. The ten largest account for 2% to 2.5% of the sample.

This entry is derived from a study of cytomegalovirus exposure and HLA in healthy donors (dated by TCRdb to about 2017). Turning to the overall study: An earlier analysis of roughly 630 of the donors reported about 290 Gb of sequence data and some 120 million unique TCR beta sequences from about 179 million T cells. Roughly 290 gigabases of sequencing data and around 90 million unique TCR sequences made up an early release that covered about 640 HLA-typed donors. The genetic ancestry cluster associated with self-reported Caucasian donors included roughly four fifths of the 350 to 500 genotyped donors. The study aimed to test whether cataloging public T cell receptors could reveal signatures of past pathogen exposure. The study profiled the T cell repertoires of 500 to 800 subjects by immunosequencing and related them to cytomegalovirus serostatus. A separate validation cohort of 100 to 150 different subjects was used in addition to the roughly 620-subject first cohort. To predict cytomegalovirus infection status, the study combined high-throughput TCR immunosequencing, statistical association of individual TCRs with disease status, and machine learning. A later analysis re-analyzed previously published TCR beta repertoires from 500 to 700 donors and added high-resolution HLA genotyping to study TCR occurrence patterns. Rather than using new phenotypic data, the later analysis identified candidate immune exposures from TCR beta sequences and from how often those sequences occurred across donors. In an earlier analysis of a few hundred of the donors, high-throughput TCR beta sequencing was used to judge whether each TCR beta V gene segment behaved as functional or pseudogenic. Alongside the repertoire data, information on donor age, sex, ethnicity and CMV serostatus was compiled. A later genetic analysis took genome-wide SNP genotypes for 398 of the 666 donors and used that subset as a discovery cohort. Every discovery cohort repertoire had been produced on one sequencing platform. HLA typing covered class I and class II loci at four-digit resolution. Typing coverage differed by locus: A, B, C, DRB1 and DQB1 were typed in roughly 620-630 donors, DQA1 in roughly 510, DPA1 in 600 to 610, and DPB1 in roughly 450. Roughly five DR-DQ haplotypes were handled as single units for association and clustering, since linkage in the cohort was strong. Across some 400 genotyped donors of the cohort, an average of about 250,000 unique TCR beta nucleotide sequences per donor were sequenced, and 15% to 20% of those sequences were non-productive.

Overall results and qualifications from the work: For the cohort, immune exposure information was limited to CMV serostatus. In a later analysis, over 15,000 TCR beta sequences were associated with specific HLA alleles at a false discovery rate of 0.05. Correlated functional status among segregating V segments might reflect linkage disequilibrium, but an unknown experimental factor could not be ruled out. In a later genetic analysis, fewer N-insertions in productive TCRs were reported among donors in an Asian-associated ancestry cluster than the roughly 640-donor mean. The classifier was reported to diagnose cytomegalovirus status with high specificity and sensitivity in both the original and validation cohorts. In an earlier analysis of some 550 of the donors, most TCR beta V segments were observed in productive rearrangements about 90% or about 30% of the time, broadly matching IMGT annotations. In a later analysis, HLA-associated TCR beta chains showed more clonal expansion and lower generation probabilities than non-associated chains that were equally common. According to a later analysis, parvovirus B19, influenza, CMV and Epstein-Barr virus appeared linked to several top co-occurrence clusters. The authors suggested that the approach could potentially be extended to other disease states and immunological phenotypes. Only TCR beta chains were sequenced in this cohort, and the absence of alpha or paired-chain data limited detectable features. A further reported finding was that TCR beta sequences accurately predicted the HLA-A and HLA-B alleles for most subjects in the first cohort. Because HLA typing was missing for some donors at each locus, association tests included only the typed subset. Assigning TCR associations to individual alleles was difficult when HLA alleles, especially DR and DQ, strongly co-occurred. The earlier analysis of a few hundred of the donors excluded approximately 17 rarely observed V segments, including chromosome 9 orphons, because counts were too low. A later analysis found that TCR association rates varied across HLA loci, with DRB1 alleles showing the most associated TCRs and HLA-C alleles the fewest. A later analysis found that most CMV-associated TCR beta chains appeared HLA-restricted, with HLA associations seemingly driven largely by CMV exposure. Sequencing depth was assumed to be roughly uniform across donors in the presence/absence analyses, though that assumption may not hold. Some IMGT-functional V segments, including TRBV6-2 and TRBV6-3, could not be told apart with the 87-base-pair reads, so those segments were excluded. An association between a missense DCLRE1C variant and V-gene and J-gene trimming of TCR beta chains was found in a later genetic analysis and replicated in an independent cohort. In vitro tests confirmed that a few of the cytomegalovirus-associated TCR beta chains recognize cytomegalovirus antigens. Most TCR sequences were observed very rarely across donors, whereas some public TCRs were present in many individuals. A group of highly shared sequence variants was considered likely to be a technical artifact of the sequencing pipeline. The study listed 150 to 200 TCR beta chains as associated with cytomegalovirus.

V is pruned by 4 bases and J by 7 bases, leaving 6 bases of the junction without a gene match. Including cysteine and phenylalanine, the CDR3 has 14 amino acids. The retained sequence is limited to the CDR3, 42 bases, with the frame set at the first base. The CDR1 and CDR2 encoded by the germline V gene are SGHVS and FNYEAQ. In total, approximately 700 healthy bone marrow donors made up the cohort. At the time of sampling, every cohort member was nominally healthy, though immune exposures that went unrecorded were likely present. The donor was CMV seronegative and belonged to the group of under 400 seronegative cohort members. Each donor provided a peripheral blood sample, and peripheral blood mononuclear cells were used for TCR beta sequencing. Genomic DNA was extracted from the blood cell samples with the Qiagen DNeasy Blood Extraction Kit.

The V and J segments used are TRBV7-6 and TRBJ2-3, and TRBD2 aligns with 9 junction nucleotides. Sample: PBMCs. The TCR comes from a woman aged 40-49 years in good health and CMV-seronegative. The CDR3 loop reads CASSSRGGGNTQYF. The nucleotides are TGTGCCAGCAGCTCGCGGGGGGGCGGGAATACGCAGTATTTT.